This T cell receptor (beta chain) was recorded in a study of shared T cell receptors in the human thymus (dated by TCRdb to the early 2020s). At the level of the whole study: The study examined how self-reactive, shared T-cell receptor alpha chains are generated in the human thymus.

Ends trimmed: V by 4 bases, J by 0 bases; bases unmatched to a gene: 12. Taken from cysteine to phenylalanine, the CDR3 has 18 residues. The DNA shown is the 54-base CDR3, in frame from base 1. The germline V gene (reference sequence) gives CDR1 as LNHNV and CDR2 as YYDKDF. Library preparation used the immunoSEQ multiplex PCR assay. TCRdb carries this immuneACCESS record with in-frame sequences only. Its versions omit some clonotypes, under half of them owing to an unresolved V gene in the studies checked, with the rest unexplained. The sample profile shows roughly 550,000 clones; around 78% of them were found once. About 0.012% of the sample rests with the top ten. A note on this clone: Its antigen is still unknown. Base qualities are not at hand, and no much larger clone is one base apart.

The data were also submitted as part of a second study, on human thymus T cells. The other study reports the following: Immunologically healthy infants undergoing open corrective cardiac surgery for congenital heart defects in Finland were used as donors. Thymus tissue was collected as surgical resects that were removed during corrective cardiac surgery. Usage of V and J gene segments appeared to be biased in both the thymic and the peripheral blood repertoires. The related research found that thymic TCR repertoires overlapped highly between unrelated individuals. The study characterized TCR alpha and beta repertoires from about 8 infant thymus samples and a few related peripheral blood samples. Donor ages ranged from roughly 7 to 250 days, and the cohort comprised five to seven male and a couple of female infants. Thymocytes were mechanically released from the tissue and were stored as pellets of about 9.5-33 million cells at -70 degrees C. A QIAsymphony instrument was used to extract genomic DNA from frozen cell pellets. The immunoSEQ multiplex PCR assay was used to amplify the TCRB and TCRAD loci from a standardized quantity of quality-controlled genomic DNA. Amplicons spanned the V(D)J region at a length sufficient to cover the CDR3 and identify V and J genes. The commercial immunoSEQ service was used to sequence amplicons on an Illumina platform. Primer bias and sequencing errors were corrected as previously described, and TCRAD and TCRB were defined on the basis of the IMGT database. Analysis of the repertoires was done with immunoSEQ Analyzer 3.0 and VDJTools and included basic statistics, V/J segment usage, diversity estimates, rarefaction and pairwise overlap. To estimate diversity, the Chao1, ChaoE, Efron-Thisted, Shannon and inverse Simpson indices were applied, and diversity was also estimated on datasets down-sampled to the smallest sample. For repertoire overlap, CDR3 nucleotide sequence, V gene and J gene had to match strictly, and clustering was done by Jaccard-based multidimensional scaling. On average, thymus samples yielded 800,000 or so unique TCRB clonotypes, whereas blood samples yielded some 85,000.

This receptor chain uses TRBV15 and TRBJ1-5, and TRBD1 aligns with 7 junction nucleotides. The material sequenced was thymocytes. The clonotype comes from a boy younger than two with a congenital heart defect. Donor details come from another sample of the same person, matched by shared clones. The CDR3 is CATSTPPGQTYSNQPQHF. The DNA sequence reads TGTGCCACCAGCACACCACCGGGACAGACATATAGCAATCAGCCCCAGCATTTT.